The 19 T cell receptor beta chains given below trace back to one sample, sequenced in a study of blood T cells in healthy people across ages. A J-beta primer mix and a sample-barcoded 5' primer were used in a second PCR of about 6 to 12 cycles. Each CDR3 protein is one row after TCRdb ran MiXCR on the 5' RACE reads. The repertoire holds over 450,000 distinct CDR3 sequences, about 24% seen once, with approximately 8.7% in the top ten. These records were also assigned to another study, of T cells of mothers and their children.

The specimen sequenced was blood. All receptors come from a boy aged 5-17 years in good health.

This clonotype was seen a handful of times. The junction does not match germline at one end; this may be a read error. J is TRBJ2-5 and V is TRBV4-3, with unresolved D. The DNA end favors TRBJ2-7, so the J call may be wrong. CDR3 size: 16 residues. CDR1 is LGHNA and CDR2 is YSLEER in the germline V gene. CDR3 nucleotide sequence: TGCGCCAACAGCCAAGAAATTCGCGAGAGCTCCTACGAGCAGTACTTC. This codes for CANSQEIRESSYEQYF.

This clonotype was seen only a few times. The gene calls are TRBV7-2 and TRBJ1-1, with TRBD1 as a possible D gene (5 bases). V shed 0 bases and J shed 1 base, with 15 bases lying between them. CDR3 length: 17 residues. The germline V gene has CDR1 SGHTA and CDR2 FQGNSA. Here the CDR3 DNA reads TGTGCCAGCAGCTTAGCGTGGGACCTTTCGAGGAACACTGAAGCTTTCTTT. Its translation is CASSLAWDLSRNTEAFF.

This clonotype was detected only a few times. The rearrangement uses TRBV15 and TRBJ2-6, with no clear D. Germline V CDR1 and CDR2: LNHNV, YYDKDF (reference sequence). This CDR3 has 15 residues. The V end lost 5 bases, the J end lost 1 base, and 9 bases lay between the germline ends. The CDR3 nucleotides are TGTGCCACCAGCCGGCTGGTATCTGGGGCCAACGTCCTGACTTTC. It specifies CATSRLVSGANVLTF.

The chain links TRBV4-3 to TRBJ2-5, with D tentatively TRBD1 (5 bases). Per germline, CDR1 LGHNA and CDR2 YSLEER. The CDR3 runs 15 residues. Trimming stripped 4 bases from V and 5 bases from J, with 17 bases between. CDR3 amino acids: CASSPVQGIRETQYF. CDR3 DNA sequence: TGCGCCAGCAGCCCAGTCCAGGGCATTAGGGAGACCCAGTACTTC.

J is TRBJ2-7 and V is TRBV7-9, with D tentatively TRBD1 (6 bases). CDR1 and CDR2 from the germline V gene are SEHNR and FQNEAQ (reference sequence). The CDR3 runs to 13 residues. V gave up 3 bases and J gave up 6 bases, with 12 bases separating them. The chain's CDR3 is CASSFGRQAEQYF. CDR3 sequence (DNA): TGTGCCAGCAGCTTCGGTCGACAGGCCGAGCAGTACTTC.

In this sample, this clonotype turned up a few times. Here the CDR3 DNA reads TGTGCCAGCAGTCCCGAAGTTGGAGTTGGGTCACCCCTCCACTTT. It is translated as CASSPEVGVGSPLHF. V gene TRBV12-3 or TRBV12-4 combines with J gene TRBJ1-6, with D uncertain. This CDR3 is built from 15 residues. V gave up 5 bases and J gave up 10 bases, with 18 bases separating them.

In its sample, this clonotype was seen a few times. This chain joins TRBV7-2 and TRBJ2-5; 9 positions agree with TRBD2. Germline V lookup: CDR1 SGHTA, CDR2 FQGNSA. The V gene end was trimmed by 5 bases and the J gene end by 3 bases; junction bases not matched to a gene: 7. This CDR3 has 15 amino acids. The CDR3 DNA follows: TGTGCCAGCAGCCGCCAGACTAGCGGAGAAGAGACCCAGTACTTC. This gives the protein CASSRQTSGEETQYF.

The chain has TRBV20-1 and TRBJ2-5; no clear D. The germline V gene encodes CDR1 DFQATT and CDR2 SNEGSKA (reference sequence). Trimming removed 6 bases from V and 1 base from J, with 9 bases in between. The CDR3 length is 12 residues. The CDR3, as DNA: TGCAGTGCCGCTAACCCCCAAGAGACCCAGTACTTC. As protein: CSAANPQETQYF.

This clonotype turned up a few times. This chain links TRBV7-9 with TRBJ1-4; a possible D gene is TRBD1 (6 bases). Deletions cut 6 bases from V and 5 bases from J, with 13 bases between. CDR1 and CDR2 from the germline V gene are SEHNR and FQNEAQ (reference sequence). The CDR3 loop spans 14 amino acids. CDR3 bases: TGTGCCAGCAGTTTGGACAGAGAGAATGAAAAACTGTTTTTT. This gives the protein CASSLDRENEKLFF.

This clonotype was found a few times. The rearrangement joins TRBV6-5 to TRBJ2-6; D gene ambiguous. The CDR3 runs to 12 residues. V gave up 11 bases and J gave up 12 bases, with 17 bases separating them. CDR1 and CDR2 (germline): MNHEY, SVGAGI. CDR3 sequence reads: CASSQPPSVLTF. CDR3 sequence (DNA): TGTGCCTCCTCCCAGCCCCCAAGCGTCCTGACTTTC.

This clonotype came up a few times. V is TRBV20-1 and J is TRBJ2-7; D not resolved. The CDR3 runs to 15 residues. Germline V gene data show CDR1 as DFQATT and CDR2 as SNEGSKA (reference sequence). The V gene lost 0 bases and the J gene lost 1 base, with 13 bases spanning the gap. The CDR3 coding sequence is TGCAGTGCTAGAGATCGGGTAGTGCCTTCCTACGAGCAGTACTTC. Translation: CSARDRVVPSYEQYF.

This clonotype turned up a few times. V is TRBV29-1 and J is TRBJ2-5; D possibly corresponds to TRBD2 (5 bases). The J call may not be correct, given that the DNA end is closer to TRBJ2-7. Germline values: CDR1 SQVTM, CDR2 ANQGSEA. There are 16 residues in the CDR3. CDR3 DNA sequence: TGCAGCGTTGAAGTAGTTCCTAGCCCCTTTACCTACGAGCAGTACTTC. Protein: CSVEVVPSPFTYEQYF.

The chain couples TRBV28 to TRBJ2-1; possibly TRBD2 for D (5 bases). The DNA end lines up better with TRBJ2-7; the J call may be wrong. Looked up from germline, CDR1 is MDHEN and CDR2 is SYDVKM. The CDR3 has 12 residues. In DNA form, the CDR3 reads TGTGCCAGCGGCGGGCTCGCCTACGAGCAGTACTTC. This gives the protein CASGGLAYEQYF.

V gene TRBV19 combines with J gene TRBJ1-2; 7 nucleotides match TRBD1. The CDR3 runs to 15 residues. J lost 3 bases, V lost 4 bases, and 8 bases had no gene match. CDR1 and CDR2 from the germline V gene are LNHDA and SQIVND (reference sequence). Here the CDR3 reads CASSNGTARYYGYTF. DNA for the CDR3: TGTGCCAGTAGTAACGGGACAGCCCGCTACTATGGCTACACCTTC. The full variable domain, completed using reference TRBV19 and TRBJ1-2, is DGGITQSPKYLFRKEGQNVTLSCEQNLNHDAMYWYRQDPGQGLRLIYYSQIVNDFQKGDIAEGYSVSREKKESFPLTVTSAQKNPTAFYLCASSNGTARYYGYTFGSGTRLTVV.

The chain is built from TRBV7-3 and TRBJ2-2; 7 nucleotides agree with TRBD2. Trimming at V came to 2 bases and at J to 5 bases, leaving 5 bases not matched to a gene. This CDR3 has 15 amino acids. From germline, CDR1 is SGHTA and CDR2 FQGTGA. The CDR3 DNA reads as TGTGCCAGCAGCTTAGCGGGGGAGCGGACCGGGGAGCTGTTTTTT. This sequence encodes CASSLAGERTGELFF.

The genes are TRBV7-3 and TRBJ2-1; D is possibly TRBD1 or TRBD2 (5 bases each). Trimming shortened V by 1 base and J by 9 bases, and 13 bases separated the two germline ends. Germline loops: CDR1 SGHTA, CDR2 FQGTGA. CDR3 size: 14 residues. This CDR3 is CASSLIGGNSEQFF. For the CDR3, the DNA is TGTGCCAGCAGCTTAATTGGGGGTAATAGTGAGCAGTTCTTC.

The V gene is TRBV29-1, the J gene TRBJ1-4; 8 bases match TRBD1. With V trimmed by 1 base and J by 5 bases, 3 bases remained unmatched. This CDR3 has 14 amino acids. The germline V gene has CDR1 SQVTM and CDR2 ANQGSEA. Written as DNA, the CDR3 is TGCAGCGTTGAAGTGGACAGGGTCAATGAAAAACTGTTTTTT. Its protein is CSVEVDRVNEKLFF. The full variable domain, in which reference TRBV29-1 and TRBJ1-4 provide the parts outside the CDR3, is SAVISQKPSRDICQRGTSLTIQCQVDSQVTMMFWYRQQPGQSLTLIATANQGSEATYESGFVIDKFPISRPNLTFSTLTVSNMSPEDSSIYLCSVEVDRVNEKLFFGSGTQLSVL.

This chain links TRBV11-3 with TRBJ2-4; maybe TRBD2 (5 bases). The CDR3 spans 14 residues. Germline values: CDR1 SGHNT, CDR2 YENEEA. The V gene lost 5 bases and the J gene lost 7 bases, with 15 bases spanning the gap. The chain's CDR3 is CASSARAEGNIQYF. The CDR3 nucleotides are TGTGCCAGCAGCGCACGGGCCGAGGGTAACATTCAGTACTTC. The variable domain in full, with the rest retrieved from reference TRBV11-3 and TRBJ2-4, is EAGVVQSPRYKIIEKKQPVAFWCNPISGHNTLYWYLQNLGQGPELLIRYENEEAVDDSQLPKDRFSAERLKGVDSTLKIQPAELGDSAVYLCASSARAEGNIQYFGAGTRLSVL.

This clonotype was observed a few times. The chain has TRBV7-8 and TRBJ2-7; 7 positions agree with TRBD2. Germline V gives CDR1 SGHVS, CDR2 FQNEAQ. Trimming cost V 2 bases and J 2 bases; bases outside gene matches: 3. The length of the CDR3 is 14 residues. CDR3 sequence (DNA): TGTGCCAGCAGCTTACTAGCGGATCCCTACGAGCAGTACTTC. It specifies CASSLLADPYEQYF.